This TCR beta chain appears in the sequencing data of a study of spatial heterogeneity in lung cancer. V was pared by 3 bases and J by 5 bases, with 14 bases between. CDR3 length equals 14 residues. The germline CDR1 and CDR2 sequences are SGDLS and YYNGEE. Study-wide results and limits: Ubiquitous, expanded tumor-derived TCRs were more frequently observed in blood at resection than at follow-up.

Time point specified: blood at routine non-recurrence follow-up after resection. Of note for this clonotype: Its antigen is undetermined.

TCRdb recomputed calls from the 5' RACE reads with MiXCR, one row per CDR3 protein. Among tens of thousands of distinct CDR3 sequences, over 9.5% were seen once, and the ten largest hold around 32%. This clonotype was sampled from a male donor with early-stage non-small cell lung cancer. This chain connects TRBV9 to TRBJ2-5; D call uncertain. This sample comprised PBMCs, obtained at follow-up. The CDR3 nucleotides read TGTGCCAGCAGCGCCTTGGTTAGTACTGAGACCCAGTACTTC. Translated, it gives CASSALVSTETQYF.